This T cell receptor (beta chain) is drawn from a study of T cell changes during pregnancy in multiple sclerosis. With 0 bases removed from V and 0 bases from J, the gap between germline ends came to 10 bases. From germline, CDR1 is SGHNT and CDR2 YYREEE (reference sequence). The CDR3 loop spans 17 amino acids. Sequencing was performed with immunoSEQ multiplex PCR; in TCRdb, only in-frame clones are kept and a portion is missing. This table holds 90,000 or so clones, around 93% found once. This TCR derives from a female donor with multiple sclerosis, enrolled in a pregnancy study. V usage is TRBV5-4 and J usage is TRBJ2-6; TRBD1 might be the D (6 bases). Material: peripheral blood, obtained before pregnancy. The CDR3 nucleotides read TGTGCCAGCAGCTTGGTGGACAGTCGCTCTGGGGCCAACGTCCTGACTTTC. Translating it yields CASSLVDSRSGANVLTF.